Listed here are 11 T cell receptor beta chains from one sample, sequenced in a study of vaccination effects on CD4 cells after COVID-19. Method: immunoSEQ multiplex PCR; TCRdb's copy keeps in-frame clones and lacks some. The table records 15,000 to 20,000 clones, roughly three quarters of them present only once. ViraFEST assay sequencing came after antigen-specific CD4+ T cells were expanded with viral peptide pools. After roughly ten days in culture, the CD4+ T cells were isolated. All participants had two doses of either the BNT162b2 or mRNA-1273 vaccine. Their cognate antigens are unknown. The material sequenced was CD4+ T cells from PBMCs cultured with HCoV-NL63 spike peptides, taken after COVID-19 vaccination. These receptor sequences come from a human donor who received a COVID-19 vaccine.

The CDR3 region is CASSRTGQAGNYGYTF. CDR3 nucleotide sequence: TGTGCCAGCAGTCGTACGGGACAGGCCGGGAACTATGGCTACACCTTC. The chain carries TRBV6-2 or TRBV6-3 and TRBJ1-2; 8 bases are shared with TRBD1. This CDR3 spans 16 amino acids. V gave up 5 bases and J gave up 2 bases; unmatched junction bases: 10. The germline V gene has CDR1 MNHEY and CDR2 SVGEGT.

The V and J genes are TRBV2 and TRBJ1-3; perhaps TRBD1 as D (5 bases). The germline V and J ends were trimmed by 2 bases and 4 bases, with 12 bases remaining between them. Germline CDR1 is SNHLY and CDR2 is FYNNEI. The CDR3 runs to 15 residues. CDR3: CASSEPSGTGNTIYF. CDR3 DNA: TGTGCCAGCAGTGAACCTTCGGGGACGGGAAACACCATATATTTT.

The J gene is TRBJ1-2, the V gene TRBV30; 9 positions agree with TRBD1. Germline V gives CDR1 GTSNPN, CDR2 SVGIG (reference sequence). J gave up 8 bases and V 2 bases, and 12 bases lay outside the gene matches. The CDR3 extends over 15 amino acids. CDR3 residues: CAWSFGTGSKGGYTF. The CDR3 coding sequence is TGTGCCTGGAGTTTCGGGACAGGGTCCAAGGGAGGCTACACCTTC. Complete variable domain (other parts from reference TRBV30 and TRBJ1-2): SQTIHQWPATLVQPVGSPLSLECTVEGTSNPNLYWYRQAAGRGLQLLFYSVGIGQISSEVPQNLSASRPQDRQFILSSKKLLLSDSGFYLCAWSFGTGSKGGYTFGSGTRLTVV.

The rearrangement links TRBV6-5 to TRBJ2-2; D uncertain. V lost 7 bases, J lost 9 bases, and 15 bases lay in between. CDR1 is MNHEY, CDR2 SVGAGI, per germline. CDR3 size: 13 residues. Here the CDR3 reads CASTDAGWRELFF. In nucleotides, the CDR3 is TGTGCCAGCACCGACGCCGGCTGGAGGGAGCTGTTTTTT.

The table lists this clone with a count of one. The genes are TRBV28 and TRBJ2-7; TRBD2 aligns across 9 bases. The CDR3 has 16 amino acids. Germline loops: CDR1 MDHEN, CDR2 SYDVKM. V was pared by 4 bases and J by 2 bases, with 9 bases of the junction left unmatched. DNA for the CDR3: TGTGCCAGCAGTTATCCCCCAAGCGGGAGGACCTACGAGCAGTACTTC. This encodes CASSYPPSGRTYEQYF.

This chain joins TRBV24-1 and TRBJ2-3; D not certain. Per germline, CDR1 KGHDR and CDR2 SFDVKD. The V and J ends lost 1 base and 6 bases respectively, with 10 bases between them. The CDR3 runs 14 residues. The CDR3 spells CATSDLSRSDTQYF. The CDR3 nucleotides read TGTGCCACCAGTGATTTAAGTAGGTCTGATACGCAGTATTTT.

The chain recombines TRBV28 with TRBJ1-5; 8 bases match TRBD1. With V trimmed by 6 bases and J by 2 bases, 6 bases remained unmatched. Per germline, CDR1 MDHEN and CDR2 SYDVKM. The CDR3 runs to 15 residues. CDR3 coding DNA: TGTGCCAGCAGCAACAGGGGGTTTGGCAATCAGCCCCAGCATTTT. Encoded protein: CASSNRGFGNQPQHF. The full variable domain, rest sourced from reference TRBV28 and TRBJ1-5, is DVKVTQSSRYLVKRTGEKVFLECVQDMDHENMFWYRQDPGLGLRLIYFSYDVKMKEKGDIPEGYSVSREKKERFSLILESASTNQTSMYLCASSNRGFGNQPQHFGDGTRLSIL.

This clone appeared a few times. The chain uses TRBV7-9 and TRBJ2-3, with 8 bases identical to TRBD2. Trimming removed 1 base from V and 6 bases from J; junction bases left unmatched: 3. The CDR3 is 14 residues long. The germline CDR1 and CDR2 sequences are SEHNR and FQNEAQ (reference sequence). The CDR3 DNA sequence: TGTGCCAGCAGCTTAGTGGGACTAGGGGATACGCAGTATTTT. This sequence encodes CASSLVGLGDTQYF.

The rearrangement uses TRBV3-1 (or the pseudogene TRBV3-2) and TRBJ1-1; 7 bases align to TRBD1. With 4 bases clipped from V and 1 base from J, the junction kept 3 bases outside the gene matches. The CDR3 consists of 14 residues. Germline V gives CDR1 LGHDT, CDR2 YNNKEL (reference sequence). The CDR3 region has the DNA TGTGCCAGCAGCCTAGGGGACAGGAACACTGAAGCTTTCTTT. This translates into CASSLGDRNTEAFF.

This chain uses TRBV5-1 with TRBJ2-2; no clear D gene. The length of the CDR3 is 13 residues. The germline V gene encodes CDR1 SGHRS and CDR2 YFSETQ. With 7 bases removed from V and 0 bases from J, the gap between germline ends came to 7 bases. The CDR3, as DNA: TGCGCCAGCCGGAGTCCGAACACCGGGGAGCTGTTTTTT. This translates into CASRSPNTGELFF.

The rearrangement joins TRBV12-3 or TRBV12-4 to TRBJ1-1; the D is unclear. V was cut by 6 bases and J by 7 bases, with 12 bases left in between. The CDR3 runs to 12 residues. The CDR3 bases are TGTGCCAGCAGCCCTCCGGGCGGTGAAGCTTTCTTT. Its protein is CASSPPGGEAFF.